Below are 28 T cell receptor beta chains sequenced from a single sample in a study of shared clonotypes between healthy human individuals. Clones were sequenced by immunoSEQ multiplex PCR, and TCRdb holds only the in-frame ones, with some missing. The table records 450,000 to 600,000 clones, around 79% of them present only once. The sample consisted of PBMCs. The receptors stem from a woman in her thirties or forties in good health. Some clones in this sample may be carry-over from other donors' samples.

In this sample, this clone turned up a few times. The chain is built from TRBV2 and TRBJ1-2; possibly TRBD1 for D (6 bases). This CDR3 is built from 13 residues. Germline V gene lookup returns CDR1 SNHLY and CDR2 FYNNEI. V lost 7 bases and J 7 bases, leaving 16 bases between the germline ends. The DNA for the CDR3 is TGTGCCAGCACCACTACAGGGAGGGGTGGCTACACCTTC. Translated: CASTTTGRGGYTF.

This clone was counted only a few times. The CDR3 nucleotides read TGTGCCAGCAGCTTAGTCTCTATCGGGAACACCGGGGAGCTGTTTTTT. Its translation is CASSLVSIGNTGELFF. The chain joins TRBV7-2 to TRBJ2-2; D uncertain. With 1 base removed from V and 1 base from J, the gap between germline ends came to 10 bases. The CDR3 runs to 16 residues. The V gene's germline CDR1 is SGHTA and CDR2 FQGNSA.

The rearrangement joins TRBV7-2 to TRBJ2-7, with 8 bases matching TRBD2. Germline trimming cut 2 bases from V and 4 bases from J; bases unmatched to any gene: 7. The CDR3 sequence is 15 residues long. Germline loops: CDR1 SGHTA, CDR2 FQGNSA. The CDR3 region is CASSLRAGEYYEQYF. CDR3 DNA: TGTGCCAGCAGCTTAAGAGCGGGAGAATATTACGAGCAGTACTTC. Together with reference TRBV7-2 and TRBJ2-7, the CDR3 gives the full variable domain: GAGVSQSPSNKVTEKGKDVELRCDPISGHTALYWYRQSLGQGLEFLIYFQGNSAPDKSGLPSDRFSAERTGGSVSTLTIQRTQQEDSAVYLCASSLRAGEYYEQYFGPGTRLTVT.

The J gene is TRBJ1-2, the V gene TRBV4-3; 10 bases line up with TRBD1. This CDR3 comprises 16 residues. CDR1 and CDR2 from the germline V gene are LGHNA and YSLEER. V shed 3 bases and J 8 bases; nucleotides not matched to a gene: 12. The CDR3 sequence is CASSQDSGTGVGGYTF. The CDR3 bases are TGCGCCAGCAGCCAGGATTCCGGGACAGGGGTGGGAGGCTACACCTTC.

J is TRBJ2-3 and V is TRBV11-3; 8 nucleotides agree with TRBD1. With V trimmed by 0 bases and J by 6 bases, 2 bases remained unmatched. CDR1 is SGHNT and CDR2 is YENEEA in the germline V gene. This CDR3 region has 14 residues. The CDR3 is CASSLDGDRDTQYF. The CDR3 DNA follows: TGTGCCAGCAGCTTAGACGGGGACAGGGATACGCAGTATTTT.

CDR3 sequence: CASSFGSGSGQETQYF. The CDR3 DNA is TGTGCCAGCAGCTTCGGTAGCGGGAGTGGTCAAGAGACCCAGTACTTC. J is TRBJ2-5 and V is TRBV5-5, with 9 bases fitting TRBD2. The junction had 7 bases not matched to a gene; V was cut back by 2 bases and J by 2 bases. Germline lookup yields CDR1 SGHKS and CDR2 YYEKEE (reference sequence). The CDR3 has 16 amino acids.

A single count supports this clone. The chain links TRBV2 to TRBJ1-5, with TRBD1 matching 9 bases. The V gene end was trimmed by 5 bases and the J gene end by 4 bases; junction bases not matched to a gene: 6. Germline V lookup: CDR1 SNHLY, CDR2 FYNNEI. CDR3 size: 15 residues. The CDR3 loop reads CASSRQGGVNQPQHF. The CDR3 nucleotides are TGTGCCAGCAGTAGACAGGGGGGAGTGAATCAGCCCCAGCATTTT.

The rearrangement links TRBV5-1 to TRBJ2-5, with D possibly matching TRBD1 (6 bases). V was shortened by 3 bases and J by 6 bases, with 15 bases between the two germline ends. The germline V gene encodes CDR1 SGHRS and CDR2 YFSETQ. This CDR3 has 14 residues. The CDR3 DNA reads TGCGCCAGCAGCTCGGACAGTGCCTTTCAGACCCAGTACTTC. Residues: CASSSDSAFQTQYF.

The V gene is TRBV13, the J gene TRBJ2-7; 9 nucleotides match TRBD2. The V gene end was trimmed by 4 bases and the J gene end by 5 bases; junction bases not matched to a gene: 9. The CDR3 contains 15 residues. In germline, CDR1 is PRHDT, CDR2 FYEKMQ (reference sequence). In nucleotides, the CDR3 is TGTGCCAGCAGCTATAGCGGGAGAGGTATCCACGAGCAGTACTTC. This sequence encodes CASSYSGRGIHEQYF.

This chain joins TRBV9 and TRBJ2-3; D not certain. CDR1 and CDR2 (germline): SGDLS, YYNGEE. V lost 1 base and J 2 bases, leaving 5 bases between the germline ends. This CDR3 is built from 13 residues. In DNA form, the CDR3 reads TGTGCCAGCAGCGTAACGCCCACAGATACGCAGTATTTT. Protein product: CASSVTPTDTQYF.

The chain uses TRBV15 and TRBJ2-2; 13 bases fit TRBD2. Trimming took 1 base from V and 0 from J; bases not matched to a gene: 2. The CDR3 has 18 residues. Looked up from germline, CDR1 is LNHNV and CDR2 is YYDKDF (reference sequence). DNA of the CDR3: TGTGCCACCAGCAGAGGACTAGCGGGAGGCGCGAACACCGGGGAGCTGTTTTTT. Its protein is CATSRGLAGGANTGELFF.

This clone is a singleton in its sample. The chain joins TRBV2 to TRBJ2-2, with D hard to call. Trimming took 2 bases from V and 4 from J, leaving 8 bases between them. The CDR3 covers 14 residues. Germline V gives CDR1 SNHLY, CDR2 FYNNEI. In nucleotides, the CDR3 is TGTGCCAGCAGTGAAATGTTAACCACCGGGGAGCTGTTTTTT. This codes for CASSEMLTTGELFF.

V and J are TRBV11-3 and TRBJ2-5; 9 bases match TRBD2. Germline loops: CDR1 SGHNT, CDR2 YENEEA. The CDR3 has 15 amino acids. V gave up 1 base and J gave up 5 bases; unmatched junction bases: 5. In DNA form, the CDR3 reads TGTGCCAGCAGCTTAGGGCGGGAGGGCCGTGAGACCCAGTACTTC. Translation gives CASSLGREGRETQYF.

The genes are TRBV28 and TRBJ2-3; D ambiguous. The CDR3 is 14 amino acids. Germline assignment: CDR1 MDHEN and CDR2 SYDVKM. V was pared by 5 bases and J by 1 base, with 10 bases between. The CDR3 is CASSPQSGTDTQYF. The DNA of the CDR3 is TGTGCCAGCAGTCCCCAATCGGGCACAGATACGCAGTATTTT. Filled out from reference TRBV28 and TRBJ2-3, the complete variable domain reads DVKVTQSSRYLVKRTGEKVFLECVQDMDHENMFWYRQDPGLGLRLIYFSYDVKMKEKGDIPEGYSVSREKKERFSLILESASTNQTSMYLCASSPQSGTDTQYFGPGTRLTVL.

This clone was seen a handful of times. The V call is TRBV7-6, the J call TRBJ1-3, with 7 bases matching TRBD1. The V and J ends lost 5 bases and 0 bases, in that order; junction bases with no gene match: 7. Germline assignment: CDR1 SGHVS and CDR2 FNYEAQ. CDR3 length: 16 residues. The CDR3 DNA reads TGTGCCAGCAGCCCAGGACAGGAGAGCTCTGGAAACACCATATATTTT. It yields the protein CASSPGQESSGNTIYF. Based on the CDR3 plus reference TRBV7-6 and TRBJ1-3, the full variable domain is GAGVSQSPRYKVTKRGQDVALRCDPISGHVSLYWYRQALGQGPEFLTYFNYEAQQDKSGLPNDRFSAERPEGSISTLTIQRTEQRDSAMYRCASSPGQESSGNTIYFGEGSWLTVV.

The CDR3 loop reads CASSSGRQTYEQYF. The CDR3 nucleotides read TGTGCCAGTAGTAGCGGGAGGCAAACCTACGAGCAGTACTTC. V gene TRBV19 combines with J gene TRBJ2-7; 8 nucleotides agree with TRBD2. The length of the CDR3 is 14 residues. CDR1 is LNHDA, CDR2 SQIVND, per germline (reference sequence). The J segment lost 2 bases and the V segment lost 4 bases, leaving 4 bases of the junction unmatched.

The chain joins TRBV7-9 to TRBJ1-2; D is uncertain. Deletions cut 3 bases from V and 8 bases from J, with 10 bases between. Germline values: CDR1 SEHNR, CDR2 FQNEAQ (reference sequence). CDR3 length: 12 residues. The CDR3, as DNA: TGTGCCAGCAGCTTTGCCGGGAGCGGCTACACCTTC. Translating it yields CASSFAGSGYTF.

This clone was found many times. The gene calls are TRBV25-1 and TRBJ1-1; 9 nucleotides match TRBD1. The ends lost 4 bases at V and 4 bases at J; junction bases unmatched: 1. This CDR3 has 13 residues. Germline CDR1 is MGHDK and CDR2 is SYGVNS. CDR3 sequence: CASSATGGTEAFF. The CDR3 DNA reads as TGTGCCAGCAGTGCGACAGGGGGCACTGAAGCTTTCTTT.

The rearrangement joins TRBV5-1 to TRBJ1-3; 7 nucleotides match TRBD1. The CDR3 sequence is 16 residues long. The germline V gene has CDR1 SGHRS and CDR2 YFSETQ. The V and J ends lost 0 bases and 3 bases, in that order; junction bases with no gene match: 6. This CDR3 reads CASSLAPRQGGNTIYF. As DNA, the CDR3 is TGCGCCAGCAGCTTGGCGCCCAGACAGGGTGGAAACACCATATATTTT.

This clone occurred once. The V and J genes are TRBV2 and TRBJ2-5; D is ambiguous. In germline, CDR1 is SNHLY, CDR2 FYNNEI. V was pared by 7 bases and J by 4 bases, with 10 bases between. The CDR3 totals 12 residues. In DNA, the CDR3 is TGTGCCAGCACACGCGAGGTAGAGACCCAGTACTTC. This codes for CASTREVETQYF.

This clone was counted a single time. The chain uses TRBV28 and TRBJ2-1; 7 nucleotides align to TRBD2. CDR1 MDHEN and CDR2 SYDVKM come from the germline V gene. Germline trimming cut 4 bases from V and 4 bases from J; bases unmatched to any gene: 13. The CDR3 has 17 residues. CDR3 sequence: CASSYLRRGAGYNEQFF. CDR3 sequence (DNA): TGTGCCAGCAGTTATCTCCGGCGGGGAGCGGGATACAATGAGCAGTTCTTC.

CDR3 residues: CASKVETQYF. The CDR3 DNA is TGTGCCAGCAAGGTTGAGACCCAGTACTTC. V is TRBV2 and J is TRBJ2-5; D is uncertain. V lost 7 bases to trimming and J lost 5 bases, with 5 bases between them. This CDR3 has 10 amino acids. CDR1 is SNHLY and CDR2 is FYNNEI in the germline V gene.

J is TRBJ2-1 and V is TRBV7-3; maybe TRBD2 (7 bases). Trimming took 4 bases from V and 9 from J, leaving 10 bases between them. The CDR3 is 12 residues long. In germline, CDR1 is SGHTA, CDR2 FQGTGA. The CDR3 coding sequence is TGTGCCAGCAGCTCAAGGGGGGGTGAGCAGTTCTTC. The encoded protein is CASSSRGGEQFF.

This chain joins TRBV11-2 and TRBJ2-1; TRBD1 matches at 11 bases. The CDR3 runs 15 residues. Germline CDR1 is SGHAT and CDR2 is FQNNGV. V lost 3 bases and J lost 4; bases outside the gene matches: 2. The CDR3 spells CASSLGQGGYNEQFF. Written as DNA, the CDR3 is TGTGCCAGCAGCTTGGGACAGGGGGGATACAATGAGCAGTTCTTC.

The CDR3 here is CASSVGTVTDTQYF. The DNA of the CDR3 is TGTGCCAGCAGTGTAGGGACAGTCACAGATACGCAGTATTTT. The chain combines TRBV27 with TRBJ2-3, with 7 positions matching TRBD1. CDR3 length: 14 residues. Per germline, CDR1 MNHEY and CDR2 SMNVEV (reference sequence). V trimming: 5 bases; J trimming: 2 bases; junction bases outside the gene matches: 4.

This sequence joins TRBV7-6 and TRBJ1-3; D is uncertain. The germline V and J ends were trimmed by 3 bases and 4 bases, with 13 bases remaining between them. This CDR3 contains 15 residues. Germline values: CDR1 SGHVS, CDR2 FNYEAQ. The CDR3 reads CASSFQPGQGNTIYF. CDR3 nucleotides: TGTGCCAGCAGCTTCCAACCAGGCCAAGGAAACACCATATATTTT.

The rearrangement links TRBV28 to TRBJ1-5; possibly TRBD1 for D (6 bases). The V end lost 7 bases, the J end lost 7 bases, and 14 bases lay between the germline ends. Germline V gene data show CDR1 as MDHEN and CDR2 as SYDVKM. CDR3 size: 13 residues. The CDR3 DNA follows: TGTGCCAGCACAGGGGACCCCCACCAGCCCCAGCATTTT. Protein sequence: CASTGDPHQPQHF.

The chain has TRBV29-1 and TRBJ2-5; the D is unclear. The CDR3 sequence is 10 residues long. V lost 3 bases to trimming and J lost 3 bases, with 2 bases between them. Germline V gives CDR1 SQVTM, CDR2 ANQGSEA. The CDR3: CSVDKETQYF. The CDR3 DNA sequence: TGCAGCGTTGATAAAGAGACCCAGTACTTC. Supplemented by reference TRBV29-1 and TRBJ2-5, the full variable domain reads SAVISQKPSRDICQRGTSLTIQCQVDSQVTMMFWYRQQPGQSLTLIATANQGSEATYESGFVIDKFPISRPNLTFSTLTVSNMSPEDSSIYLCSVDKETQYFGPGTRLLVL.